This T cell receptor (beta chain) originates from a study of CD8+ T cells in alopecia areata. Study-level background: Tofacitinib continued for 6 to 18 months and was then withheld for 6 months. Broader study findings: Elevated clonality characterized lesional scalp relative to normal scalp, particularly in alopecia totalis/universalis.

The V end was cut by 4 bases, the J end by 7 bases, with 14 bases between. The CDR3 totals 15 residues. In germline, CDR1 is LNHNV, CDR2 YYDKDF (reference sequence). Concerning this clone: Its antigen is not known.

As part of sample collection, lesional scalp punch biopsies and peripheral blood were taken from alopecia areata patients. Both CD4+ and CD8+ T cells were separated by sorting PBMCs. cDNA reverse transcribed from extracted RNA served as the sequencing template. Some clones are missing from TCRdb's copy, which holds only in-frame ones; the method was immunoSEQ multiplex PCR. The sample records roughly 170,000 clones, just under 60% being singletons. The TCR was taken from a human donor with alopecia areata. The material was CD4+ T cells sorted from blood, obtained at week 0. V is TRBV15 and J is TRBJ1-6; perhaps TRBD1 as D (6 bases). CDR3 region: CATSTLTDRNSPLHF. As DNA, the CDR3 is TGTGCCACCAGCACCCTAACTGACAGGAATTCACCCCTCCACTTT.